These 12 T cell receptor beta chains were all obtained from the same sample, sequenced in a study of blood T cell repertoires in COVID-19. TCRdb keeps only in-frame clones here, not all; method: immunoSEQ multiplex PCR. The sample gives tens of thousands of clones, around 80% of which show up once; more than 8% is in the top ten. Sequencing was done on a sample of peripheral blood. The receptors shown here come from a woman aged 80 or older with acute or convalescent COVID-19.

This clone was counted a single time. The chain couples TRBV19 to TRBJ1-5; 12 positions match TRBD1. Per germline, CDR1 LNHDA and CDR2 SQIVND (reference sequence). Trimming at V came to 3 bases and at J to 2 bases, leaving 11 bases not matched to a gene. CDR3 length: 19 amino acids. The CDR3 DNA is TGTGCCAGTAGTATTAGGGGACAGGGGGCGACCGGTCGCAATCAGCCCCAGCATTTT. The encoded protein is CASSIRGQGATGRNQPQHF.

The CDR3 DNA sequence: TGTGCCAGCAGCGAGAGGACAAGTCCCTCTGGAAACACCATATATTTT. This encodes CASSERTSPSGNTIYF. This chain links TRBV9 with TRBJ1-3; D perhaps matches TRBD1 (5 bases). The CDR3 loop spans 16 amino acids. The V gene's germline CDR1 is SGDLS and CDR2 YYNGEE. V dropped 3 bases and J dropped 0 bases, with 13 bases sitting between them.

This clone was picked up one time. The DNA for the CDR3 is TGCGCCAGCAGCTTGAGGACAGGGAGACCAGATACGCAGTATTTT. Protein sequence: CASSLRTGRPDTQYF. The V call is TRBV5-1, the J call TRBJ2-3; 8 bases agree with TRBD1. Germline CDR1 is SGHRS and CDR2 is YFSETQ. V shed 1 base and J 4 bases; nucleotides not matched to a gene: 5. CDR3 size: 15 residues.

The CDR3 DNA is TGTGCCAGCAGTTTAAGCGGACAGGGAAGCGGTGAGCCCCAGCATTTT. Encoded protein: CASSLSGQGSGEPQHF. J is TRBJ1-5 and V is TRBV28, with 8 bases identical to TRBD1. Germline loops: CDR1 MDHEN, CDR2 SYDVKM. The length of the CDR3 is 16 residues. J lost 8 bases, V lost 2 bases, and 11 bases had no gene match. The variable domain in full, completed from reference TRBV28 and TRBJ1-5, reads DVKVTQSSRYLVKRTGEKVFLECVQDMDHENMFWYRQDPGLGLRLIYFSYDVKMKEKGDIPEGYSVSREKKERFSLILESASTNQTSMYLCASSLSGQGSGEPQHFGDGTRLSIL.

The sample holds one count of this clone. The chain employs TRBV7-9 and TRBJ2-7, with 10 bases that match TRBD2. There are 15 residues in the CDR3. V lost 5 bases and J lost 5; bases outside the gene matches: 9. Germline assignment: CDR1 SEHNR and CDR2 FQNEAQ (reference sequence). The chain's CDR3 is CASSPASGRWNEQYF. DNA of the CDR3: TGTGCCAGCAGCCCAGCTAGCGGGAGATGGAACGAGCAGTACTTC.

The rearrangement uses TRBV2 and TRBJ2-3, with 9 bases identical to TRBD2. Looked up from germline, CDR1 is SNHLY and CDR2 is FYNNEI. The junction had 10 bases not matched to a gene; V was cut back by 1 base and J by 5 bases. This CDR3 region has 17 residues. CDR3 DNA sequence: TGTGCCAGCAGTGAAGAGGGTAGCGGGAGCTTTTTAGATACGCAGTATTTT. It yields the protein CASSEEGSGSFLDTQYF.

The CDR3 DNA reads TGTGCCAGCAGCCAAGACTACCAAACCTACGAGCAGTACTTC. This encodes CASSQDYQTYEQYF. The chain has TRBV3-1 (or the pseudogene TRBV3-2) and TRBJ2-7; D call uncertain. The CDR3 has 14 amino acids. V shed 0 bases and J shed 2 bases, with 8 bases lying between them. Germline CDR1 LGHDT, CDR2 YNNKEL (reference sequence).

This clone was detected only a few times. The V gene is TRBV4-1, the J gene TRBJ2-5; 9 bases align to TRBD1. Trimming removed 6 bases from V and 5 bases from J; junction bases left unmatched: 16. The CDR3 spans 17 residues. CDR1 and CDR2 (germline): MGHRA, YSYEKL. DNA for the CDR3: TGCGCCAGCAGAAAGGAGCCAACGGACAGGGGAAGGGAGACCCAGTACTTC. Amino acid sequence: CASRKEPTDRGRETQYF.

This chain joins TRBV5-1 and TRBJ1-1; no clear D gene. This CDR3 region has 14 residues. Trimming stripped 5 bases from V and 1 base from J, with 12 bases between. The germline V gene has CDR1 SGHRS and CDR2 YFSETQ. The chain's CDR3 is CASRHRQENTEAFF. CDR3 sequence (DNA): TGCGCCAGCAGGCATCGCCAGGAGAACACTGAAGCTTTCTTT. Combining the CDR3 with reference TRBV5-1 and TRBJ1-1 gives the whole variable domain KAGVTQTPRYLIKTRGQQVTLSCSPISGHRSVSWYQQTPGQGLQFLFEYFSETQRNKGNFPGRFSGRQFSNSRSEMNVSTLELGDSALYLCASRHRQENTEAFFGQGTRLTVV.

The gene calls are TRBV27 and TRBJ1-1; D is unresolved. Germline V gene data show CDR1 as MNHEY and CDR2 as SMNVEV (reference sequence). This CDR3 region has 15 residues. Trimming took off 8 bases at V and 0 bases at J, with 16 bases between the two ends. The CDR3: CASAGWAGMNTEAFF. CDR3 nucleotide sequence: TGTGCCAGCGCGGGGTGGGCTGGCATGAACACTGAAGCTTTCTTT.

This chain joins TRBV29-1 and TRBJ2-7, with D possibly being TRBD1 (6 bases). Trimming took off 8 bases at V and 7 bases at J, with 18 bases between the two ends. The CDR3 has 12 amino acids. Germline CDR1 SQVTM, CDR2 ANQGSEA. The CDR3 region is CSKTGHTTEQYF. CDR3 in DNA: TGCAGCAAAACGGGACACACTACGGAGCAGTACTTC.

The chain recombines TRBV5-1 with TRBJ1-3, with 8 positions matching TRBD1. Unmatched junction bases numbered 5, after V lost 5 bases and J lost 1 base. CDR1 is SGHRS and CDR2 is YFSETQ in the germline V gene. This CDR3 region has 15 residues. DNA for the CDR3: TGCGCCAGCAGTCAAAGGACAGGGTCTGGAAACACCATATATTTT. Its translation: CASSQRTGSGNTIYF.